This T cell receptor (beta chain) was found in a study of blood T cell repertoires in COVID-19. Study-wide background: The analysed material was cDNA or gDNA that came from T cells, B-cell-depleted T cells, or PBMCs.

Authors' processing steps: The assay estimated nucleated cells by amplifying reference gene primers. The assay was immunoSEQ multiplex PCR, and TCRdb's table has in-frame clones only and misses some. V, J and clone size were drawn from that table, and D and trimming were deduced from the DNA. Here the sample spans about 260,000 clones, over 80% being singletons. Trimming shortened V by 5 bases and J by 0 bases, and 14 bases separated the two germline ends. This CDR3 is built from 15 residues. In germline, CDR1 is MNHEY, CDR2 SVGAGI. This receptor was obtained from a man aged 60 to 75 who had recovered from COVID-19. This chain links TRBV6-5 with TRBJ2-7, with D possibly matching TRBD2 (6 bases). Sequences were obtained from peripheral blood. The CDR3 sequence: CASSPGRGISYEQYF. In DNA, the CDR3 is TGTGCCAGCAGTCCGGGCCGGGGGATCTCCTACGAGCAGTACTTC.